A single sample gave rise to the 9 T cell receptor beta chains below, sequenced in a study of blood T cell repertoires in COVID-19. Measured with immunoSEQ multiplex PCR; TCRdb has only the in-frame clones, and not every one. The sample shows about 34,000 clones, roughly three quarters of them seen only once. Sequencing input: peripheral blood. These receptors were obtained from a human donor in a cohort sampled during active COVID-19.

By its share, this clone is medium-sized. The chain couples TRBV11-2 to TRBJ2-1; 12 nucleotides agree with TRBD2. J gave up 8 bases and V 8 bases, and 10 bases lay outside the gene matches. CDR3 length: 15 amino acids. Germline CDR1 reads SGHAT; CDR2 reads FQNNGV. The CDR3 DNA sequence: TGTGCCAGCCGTCGAGGGGGACTAGCGGGCTATGAGCAGTTCTTC. It specifies CASRRGGLAGYEQFF. Drawing the rest from reference TRBV11-2 and TRBJ2-1, the complete variable domain is EAGVAQSPRYKIIEKRQSVAFWCNPISGHATLYWYQQILGQGPKLLIQFQNNGVVDDSQLPKDRFSAERLKGVDSTLKIQPAKLEDSAVYLCASRRGGLAGYEQFFGPGTRLTVL.

This clone was seen a handful of times. The V call is TRBV19, the J call TRBJ2-7; 11 bases align to TRBD2. Trimming cost V 7 bases and J 5 bases; bases outside gene matches: 10. Germline CDR1 LNHDA, CDR2 SQIVND (reference sequence). CDR3 length equals 15 residues. Here the CDR3 DNA reads TGTGCCAGTACCTTTCGACTAGCGGGGCCCCACGAGCAGTACTTC. It translates to CASTFRLAGPHEQYF.

The chain has TRBV25-1 and TRBJ1-2; 7 bases align to TRBD1. Per the germline V gene, CDR1 is MGHDK and CDR2 is SYGVNS. Trimming at V came to 7 bases and at J to 1 base, leaving 6 bases not matched to a gene. The CDR3 is 14 residues long. In DNA, the CDR3 is TGTGCCAGCAAGAACTCAGGGGGTAACTATGGCTACACCTTC. Protein sequence: CASKNSGGNYGYTF.

V and J are TRBV24-1 and TRBJ1-6; TRBD1 might be the D (5 bases). V was cut by 5 bases and J by 6 bases, with 7 bases left in between. The CDR3 is 13 residues long. Germline V gives CDR1 KGHDR, CDR2 SFDVKD. Here the CDR3 DNA reads TGTGCCACCAGTGTGGGGCTTAATTCACCCCTCCACTTT. The encoded protein is CATSVGLNSPLHF.

The rearrangement links TRBV30 to TRBJ2-1; D not resolved. CDR3 size: 15 residues. CDR1 is GTSNPN, CDR2 SVGIG, per germline (reference sequence). V shed 5 bases and J shed 4 bases, with 18 bases lying between them. In DNA, the CDR3 is TGTGCCTGGGGTACTGGTCGTCGCCCATACAATGAGCAGTTCTTC. Its protein is CAWGTGRRPYNEQFF.

This chain joins TRBV7-2 and TRBJ2-2, with D possibly matching TRBD2 (6 bases). V was cut by 2 bases and J by 5 bases, with 12 bases left in between. This CDR3 has 15 residues. Germline-derived CDR1 and CDR2 are SGHTA and FQGNSA. CDR3 residues: CASSLTLGGTGELFF. CDR3 nucleotide sequence: TGTGCCAGCAGCTTAACGTTGGGGGGAACCGGGGAGCTGTTTTTT.

The chain uses TRBV23-1 and TRBJ2-3, with 13 bases aligning to TRBD2. TRBV23-1 is assigned to the ORF class and has an uncertain function. The junction had 14 bases not matched to a gene; V was cut back by 6 bases and J by 2 bases. The CDR3 totals 19 residues. CDR3: CASSPYGTSGDTNTDTQYF. DNA of the CDR3: TGCGCCAGCAGCCCATATGGGACTAGCGGGGATACCAACACAGATACGCAGTATTTT.

The table lists this clone with a count of one. The chain employs TRBV4-1 and TRBJ2-2; 7 bases map to TRBD2. The V gene's germline CDR1 is MGHRA and CDR2 YSYEKL. Germline trimming cut 0 bases from V and 1 base from J; bases unmatched to any gene: 2. The CDR3 runs to 16 residues. CDR3 DNA sequence: TGCGCCAGCAGCCAAGACCTAGCGGAGAACACCGGGGAGCTGTTTTTT. This encodes CASSQDLAENTGELFF.

V usage is TRBV18 and J usage is TRBJ1-1; D uncertain. CDR3 length: 15 amino acids. Germline V gives CDR1 KGHSH, CDR2 LQKENI. The V and J ends lost 2 bases and 4 bases respectively, with 14 bases between them. CDR3 nucleotides: TGTGCCAGCTCACCAACCCCGGAGGTTGTCACTGAAGCTTTCTTT. Translated: CASSPTPEVVTEAFF.